This record looks at one TCR beta chain sequence and its context. Its specificity is unknown. Assay used: immunoSEQ multiplex PCR; TCRdb lists only in-frame clones, some missing. The repertoire includes about 210,000 clones, about 95% of them detected once, and around 1.8% sits in the top ten. The sample is drawn from a study of T cell responses to AZD1222 COVID-19 vaccine. Findings and caveats of the study: Two AZD1222 administrations were followed by greater Spike-specific TCR breadth and depth. Vaccine-related CD4 TCRs covered spike, predominating at 160-218 and 743-854. Nearly half of unique spike-specific TCRs reportedly avoided B.1.351 and B.1.1.7 mutated regions.

This sequence originates from an adult who received the MenACWY meningococcal vaccine as a control. Sequencing used peripheral blood, obtained 28 days after the second dose of the MenACWY control vaccine.

CDR3 amino acids: CASSEAYPGPTEAFF. The CDR3 DNA sequence: TGTGCCAGCAGCGAGGCGTATCCGGGCCCCACTGAAGCTTTCTTT. The J gene is TRBJ1-1, the V gene TRBV7-8; no clear D. The V and J ends lost 5 bases and 4 bases respectively, with 17 bases between them. The CDR3 is 15 residues long. The germline V gene encodes CDR1 SGHVS and CDR2 FQNEAQ.